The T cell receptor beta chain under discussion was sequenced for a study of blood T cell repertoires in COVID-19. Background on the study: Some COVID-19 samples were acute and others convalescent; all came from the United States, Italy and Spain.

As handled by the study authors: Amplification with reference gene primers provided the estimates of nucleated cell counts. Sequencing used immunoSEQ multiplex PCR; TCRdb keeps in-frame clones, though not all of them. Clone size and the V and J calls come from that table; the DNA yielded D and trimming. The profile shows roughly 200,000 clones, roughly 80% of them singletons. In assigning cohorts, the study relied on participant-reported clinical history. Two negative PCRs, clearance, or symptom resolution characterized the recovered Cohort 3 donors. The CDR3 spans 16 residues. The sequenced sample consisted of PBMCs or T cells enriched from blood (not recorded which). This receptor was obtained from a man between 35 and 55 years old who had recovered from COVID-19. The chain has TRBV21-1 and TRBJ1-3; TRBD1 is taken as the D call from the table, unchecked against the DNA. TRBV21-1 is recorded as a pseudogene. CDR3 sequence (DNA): TGTGCCAGCAGCGGTTACAGGGGCCCCTCTGGAAACACCATATATTTT. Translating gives CASSGYRGPSGNTIYF.